Listed below are T cell receptor beta chains from one sample, sequenced in a study of blood T cell repertoires in COVID-19. Only in-frame clones appear in the TCRdb table, and some are missing; sequencing was by immunoSEQ multiplex PCR. This table holds 200,000 or so clones, approximately 88% found once. Sequencing used PBMCs or T cells enriched from blood (not recorded which). The receptors were sampled from a woman aged 40 to 50 with acute COVID-19. CDR3s include the opening cysteine and the closing phenylalanine or tryptophan. D genes are given only for firm matches. Clone size is not always given. Where it is, it says once, few, many or a class for expanded clones.

TRBV2	TRBJ1-2	-	-	TGTGCCAGCAGGGACGCAAGCGGCCTAGGCTACACCTTC	CASRDASGLGYTF
TRBV10-3	TRBJ1-5	-	once	TGTGCCATCAGTGAGCATGCAGGGATAGTGGGTGATCAGCCCCAGCATTTT	CAISEHAGIVGDQPQHF
TRBV5-1	TRBJ1-3	TRBD1	-	TGCGCCAGCAGTTATGACAGGGGCTCTGGAAACACCATATATTTT	CASSYDRGSGNTIYF
TRBV30	TRBJ1-1	-	few	TGTGCCTGGAGTAGGGGTATGAACACTGAAGCTTTCTTT	CAWSRGMNTEAFF
TRBV7-2	TRBJ2-1	-	-	TGTGCCAGCAGCTTAGTCGGAGGACGGCTTTACAATGAGCAGTTCTTC	CASSLVGGRLYNEQFF
TRBV19	TRBJ1-2	TRBD1	-	TGTGCCAGTAGTATCCCCGGACAGGCTCACTATGGCTACACCTTC	CASSIPGQAHYGYTF
TRBV5-1	TRBJ2-2	-	-	TGCGCCAGCAGGGAAGGGGTGCAGGCCGGGGAGCTGTTTTTT	CASREGVQAGELFF
TRBV24-1	TRBJ2-6	-	-	TGTGCCACCAGTGAGGGGGGGCCTGGGGCCAACGTCCTGACTTTC	CATSEGGPGANVLTF
TRBV2	TRBJ1-2	-	once	TGTGCCAGCAGTGAAAGGACAGACACTAACTATGGCTACACCTTC	CASSERTDTNYGYTF
TRBV24-1	TRBJ1-2	-	-	TGTGCCACCAGTGACCCCGTCAGGGTCGGCTACACCTTC	CATSDPVRVGYTF
TRBV6-5	TRBJ1-2	-	-	TGTGCCAGCAGTTCACAGGGAGATTACTATGGCTACACCTTC	CASSSQGDYYGYTF
TRBV2	TRBJ2-7	-	-	TGTGCCAGCAGTGAACATTTAGGGGGTAATGCCTACGAGCAGTACTTC	CASSEHLGGNAYEQYF
TRBV2	TRBJ2-1	TRBD2	-	TGTGCCAGCAGTGAAGCACCGCTCGGAGCGGGAGAAGTCGATGAGCAGTTCTTC	CASSEAPLGAGEVDEQFF
TRBV3-1/TRBV3-2	TRBJ1-2	-	-	TGTGCCAGCAGCCAAGATAATAGGAGCGGCTACACCTTC	CASSQDNRSGYTF
TRBV12-5	TRBJ2-1	TRBD2	-	TGTGCTAGTGGCCAAGGACTAGCGGGAGGGGCTGAGCAGTTCTTC	CASGQGLAGGAEQFF
TRBV6-2/TRBV6-3	TRBJ1-1	TRBD1	-	TGTGCCAGCAGCAACAGGGGTGAAGCTTTCTTT	CASSNRGEAFF
TRBV5-1	TRBJ1-1	-	few	TGCGCCAGCAGCTACCAGACAGGAGCGAACACTGAAGCTTTCTTT	CASSYQTGANTEAFF
TRBV5-4	TRBJ2-3	TRBD1	-	TGTGCCAGCAGCTCGGGACAGGGGGCGGACGATACGCAGTATTTT	CASSSGQGADDTQYF
TRBV30	TRBJ1-6	TRBD1	once	TGTGCCGGGGATCTGACAGGGGTAACTACACCCCTCCACTTT	CAGDLTGVTTPLHF
TRBV27	TRBJ1-5	TRBD1	-	TGTGCCAGCAGTTTAACGGGACAGGGGGTAAGTCAGCCCCAGCATTTT	CASSLTGQGVSQPQHF
TRBV10-1	TRBJ1-2	TRBD1	-	TGCGCCTGGGGGACAGGGCCCCCCCCCTATGGCTACACCTTC	CAWGTGPPPYGYTF
TRBV5-1	TRBJ1-5	-	once	TGCGCCAGCAGCTTGGTGGGGCCGCATCAGCCCCAGCATTTT	CASSLVGPHQPQHF
TRBV7-2	TRBJ1-6	TRBD1	once	TGTGCCAGCAGCTTCGGAGCCGGGACAGGGACCTATTCACCCCTCCACTTT	CASSFGAGTGTYSPLHF
TRBV19	TRBJ2-2	-	-	TGTGCCAGTAGTAAAGGGGGGGCTTTAGGCACCGGGGAGCTGTTTTTT	CASSKGGALGTGELFF
TRBV27	TRBJ2-1	TRBD2	-	TGTGCCAGCAGGGGGACTAGCGAGTACAATGAGCAGTTCTTC	CASRGTSEYNEQFF
TRBV2	TRBJ1-2	TRBD1	few	TGTGCCAGCACCCAACAGGGGGCATGGTATGGCTACACCTTC	CASTQQGAWYGYTF
TRBV10-1	TRBJ1-2	TRBD1	many	TGCGCCAGCAGTGAGAGGGGGCTTGTGGACTATGGCTACACCTTC	CASSERGLVDYGYTF
TRBV19	TRBJ2-3	-	-	TGTGCCAGTAGTATAGACCAAGGGGGGGGTACAGATACGCAGTATTTT	CASSIDQGGGTDTQYF
TRBV6-5	TRBJ2-2	-	-	TGTGCCAGCAGGAGACAGGGGGAGCTGTTTTTT	CASRRQGELFF
TRBV30	TRBJ2-2	TRBD1	once	TGTGCCTGGAGCCCACAGGGGCCCGAGCTGTTTTTT	CAWSPQGPELFF
TRBV19	TRBJ2-2	-	-	TGTGCCAGTAACCCGGACAGAAACACCGGGGAGCTGTTTTTT	CASNPDRNTGELFF
TRBV7-9	TRBJ2-3	TRBD2	-	TGTGCCAGCAGCCCTAGCGGGGGACACACAGATACGCAGTATTTT	CASSPSGGHTDTQYF
TRBV30	TRBJ2-7	TRBD2	once	TGTGCCTGGAGTGTAGGCGGGGGGGCCGCGCAGTACTTC	CAWSVGGGAAQYF
TRBV18	TRBJ2-1	TRBD1	-	TGTGCCAGCTCACTCCGACAGGGATCCTACAATGAGCAGTTCTTC	CASSLRQGSYNEQFF
TRBV30	TRBJ2-5	TRBD1	-	TGTGCCTGGGATGGGACAGGGAGGGGGGAGACCCAGTACTTC	CAWDGTGRGETQYF
TRBV7-2	TRBJ2-3	TRBD1	-	TGTGCCAGCAGCGCGACAGGGGCGGAGGCAGATACGCAGTATTTT	CASSATGAEADTQYF
TRBV5-1	TRBJ1-4	TRBD1	-	TGCGCCAGCAGCTTTCAGGGGGCAGGGGAAAAACTGTTTTTT	CASSFQGAGEKLFF
TRBV7-8	TRBJ2-7	-	-	TGTGCCAGCAGCTTAGTACGTGGCGGGACTCCCGGAACCTTTTATAAATACGAGCAGTACTTC	CASSLVRGGTPGTFYKYEQYF
TRBV10-3	TRBJ1-5	-	-	TGTGCCATCAGTGAGTCGTCGGGGGGTGGCAATCAGCCCCAGCATTTT	CAISESSGGGNQPQHF
TRBV7-8	TRBJ1-2	TRBD1	-	TGTGCCAGCAGCTCGGACAGGGTTGGTCCTGGCTACACCTTC	CASSSDRVGPGYTF
TRBV10-1	TRBJ2-1	-	once	TGCGCCAGCAGCGGGGTGGAGGGACGCTATGAGCAGTTCTTC	CASSGVEGRYEQFF
TRBV4-3	TRBJ2-6	-	-	TGCGCCAGCAGCCAAGATCGGTCGGGGGCTGGGGCCAACGTCCTGACTTTC	CASSQDRSGAGANVLTF
TRBV6-5	TRBJ2-3	-	-	TGTGCCAGCAGTTATACCGGGGTAGATACGCAGTATTTT	CASSYTGVDTQYF
TRBV3-1/TRBV3-2	TRBJ2-1	TRBD2	-	TGTGCCAGCAGCCTGGGCGGGGGGCAGATGAATGAGCAGTTCTTC	CASSLGGGQMNEQFF
TRBV7-7	TRBJ2-1	-	-	TGTGCCAGCAGCGCAACCCAGGGGAATGAGCAGTTCTTC	CASSATQGNEQFF
TRBV29-1	TRBJ1-5	-	few	TGCAGCGTTCAGCCGACTCCCAATCAGCCCCAGCATTTT	CSVQPTPNQPQHF
TRBV5-1	TRBJ2-3	-	once	TGCGCCAGCAGCAGCCGACAGGTCTTGGATACGCAGTATTTT	CASSSRQVLDTQYF
TRBV3-1/TRBV3-2	TRBJ1-2	TRBD1	-	TGTGCCAGCAGCCAAGCCGTGGGACAGGGGATACATGGCTACACCTTC	CASSQAVGQGIHGYTF
TRBV4-3	TRBJ2-7	TRBD1	-	TGCGCCAGCAGCCAAGATTTGGGGCAGGGGGTCTACGAGCAGTACTTC	CASSQDLGQGVYEQYF
TRBV11-3	TRBJ2-1	-	-	TGTGCCAGCAGCTTAGTAGCGGACAATGAGCAGTTCTTC	CASSLVADNEQFF
TRBV6-1	TRBJ2-5	TRBD2	few	TGTGCCAGCAGTGCGCGGGCGGGCCTAGCGGGGGGGAGAGAGACCCAGTACTTC	CASSARAGLAGGRETQYF
TRBV7-9	TRBJ2-5	-	once	TGTGCCAGCAGCTTGGGGCGGACAAGTCGGGAGACCCAGTACTTC	CASSLGRTSRETQYF
TRBV2	TRBJ1-6	-	once	TGTGCCAGCAGTTCTAAGGGCAGGGATATCTATAATTCACCCCTCCACTTT	CASSSKGRDIYNSPLHF
TRBV27	TRBJ2-2	-	-	TGTGCCAGCAGTTTTACAGGGCCGGGCACCGGGGAGCTGTTTTTT	CASSFTGPGTGELFF
TRBV28	TRBJ1-1	TRBD1	-	TGTGCCAGCAGTGTGGGGACAGGGGTTGGTGAAGCTTTCTTT	CASSVGTGVGEAFF